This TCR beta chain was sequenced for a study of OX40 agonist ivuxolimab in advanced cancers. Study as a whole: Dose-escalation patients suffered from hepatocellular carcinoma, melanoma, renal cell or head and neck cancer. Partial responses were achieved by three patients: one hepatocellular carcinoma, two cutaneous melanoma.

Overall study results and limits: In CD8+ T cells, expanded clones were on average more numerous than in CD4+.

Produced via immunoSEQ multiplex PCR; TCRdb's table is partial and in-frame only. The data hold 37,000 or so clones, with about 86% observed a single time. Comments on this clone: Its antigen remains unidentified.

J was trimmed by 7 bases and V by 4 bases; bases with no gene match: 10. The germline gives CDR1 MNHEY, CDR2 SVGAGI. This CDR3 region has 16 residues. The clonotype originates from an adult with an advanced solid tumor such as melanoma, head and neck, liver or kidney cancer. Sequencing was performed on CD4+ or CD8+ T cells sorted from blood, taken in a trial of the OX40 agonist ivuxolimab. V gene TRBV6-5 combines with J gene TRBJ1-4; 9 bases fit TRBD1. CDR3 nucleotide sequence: TGTGCCAGCAGTTCTACGGGGACAGGGATGGGTGAAAAACTGTTTTTT. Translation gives CASSSTGTGMGEKLFF.